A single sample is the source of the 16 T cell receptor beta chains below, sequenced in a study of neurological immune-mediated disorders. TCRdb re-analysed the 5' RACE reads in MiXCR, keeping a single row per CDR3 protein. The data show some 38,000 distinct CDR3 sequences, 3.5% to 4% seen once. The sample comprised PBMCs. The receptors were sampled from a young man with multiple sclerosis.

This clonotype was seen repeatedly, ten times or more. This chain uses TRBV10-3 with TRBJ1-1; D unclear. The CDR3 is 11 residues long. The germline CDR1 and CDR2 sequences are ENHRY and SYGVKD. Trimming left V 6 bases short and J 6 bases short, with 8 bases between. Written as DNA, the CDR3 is TGTGCCATCAGGGCGGAATCTGAAGCTTTCTTT. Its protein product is CAIRAESEAFF.

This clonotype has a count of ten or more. The CDR3 loop is CASSFQTGPANYGYTF. CDR3 nucleotides: TGCGCCAGCAGCTTCCAGACAGGGCCAGCTAACTATGGCTACACCTTC. The rearrangement uses TRBV5-1 and TRBJ1-2; 7 bases map to TRBD1. The CDR3 spans 16 residues. CDR1 and CDR2 from the germline V gene are SGHRS and YFSETQ. Trimming cost V 2 bases and J 0 bases; bases outside gene matches: 7.

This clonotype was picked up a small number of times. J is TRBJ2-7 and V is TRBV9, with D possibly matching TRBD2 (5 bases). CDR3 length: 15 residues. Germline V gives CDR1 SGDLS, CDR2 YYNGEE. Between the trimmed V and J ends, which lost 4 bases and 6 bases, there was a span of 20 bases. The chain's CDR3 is CASSSSVGFRGEQYF. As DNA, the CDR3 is TGTGCCAGCAGCTCGAGCGTTGGGTTCCGGGGCGAGCAGTACTTC.

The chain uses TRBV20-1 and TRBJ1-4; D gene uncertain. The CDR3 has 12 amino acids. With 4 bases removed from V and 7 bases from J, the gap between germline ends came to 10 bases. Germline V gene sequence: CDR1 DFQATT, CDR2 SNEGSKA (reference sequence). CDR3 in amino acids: CSANARTEKLFF. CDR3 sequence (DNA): TGCAGTGCTAACGCCAGGACTGAAAAACTGTTTTTT.

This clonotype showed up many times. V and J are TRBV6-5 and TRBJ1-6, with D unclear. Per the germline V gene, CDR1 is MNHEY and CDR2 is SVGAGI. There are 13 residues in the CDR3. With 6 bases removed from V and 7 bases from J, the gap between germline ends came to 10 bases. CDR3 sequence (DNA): TGTGCCAGCAGACCCGCACAGAATTCACCCCTCCACTTT. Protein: CASRPAQNSPLHF.

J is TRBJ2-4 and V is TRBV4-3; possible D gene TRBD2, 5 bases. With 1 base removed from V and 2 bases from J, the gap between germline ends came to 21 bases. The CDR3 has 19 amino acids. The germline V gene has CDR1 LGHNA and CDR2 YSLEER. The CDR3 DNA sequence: TGCGCCAGCAGCCAAGTGAGAGCGGCAGGTCAAGGACCCAAAAACATTCAGTACTTC. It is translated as CASSQVRAAGQGPKNIQYF.

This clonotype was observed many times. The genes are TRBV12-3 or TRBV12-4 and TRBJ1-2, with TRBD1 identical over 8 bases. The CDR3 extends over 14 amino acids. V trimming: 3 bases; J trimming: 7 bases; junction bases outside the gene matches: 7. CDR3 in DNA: TGTGCCAGCAGTTTGATGGACAGGGCTTCTGGCTACACCTTC. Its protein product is CASSLMDRASGYTF.

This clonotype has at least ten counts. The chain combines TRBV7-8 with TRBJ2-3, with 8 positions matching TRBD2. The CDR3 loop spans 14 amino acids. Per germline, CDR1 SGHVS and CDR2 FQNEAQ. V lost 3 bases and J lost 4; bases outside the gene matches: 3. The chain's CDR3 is CASSFGGAADTQYF. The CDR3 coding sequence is TGTGCCAGCAGCTTCGGGGGGGCCGCAGATACGCAGTATTTT.

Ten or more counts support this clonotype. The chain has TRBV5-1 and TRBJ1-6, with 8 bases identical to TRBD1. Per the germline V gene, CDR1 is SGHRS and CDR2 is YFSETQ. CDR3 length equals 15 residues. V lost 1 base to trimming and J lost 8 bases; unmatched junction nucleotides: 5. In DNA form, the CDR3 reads TGCGCCAGCAGCTTGAACGGACAGGGAGATTCACCCCTCCACTTT. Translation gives CASSLNGQGDSPLHF.

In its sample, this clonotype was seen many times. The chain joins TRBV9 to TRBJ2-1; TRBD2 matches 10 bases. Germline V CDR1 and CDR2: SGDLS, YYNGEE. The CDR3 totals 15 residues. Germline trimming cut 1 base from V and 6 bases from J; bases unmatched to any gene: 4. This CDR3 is CASSVSSGGANEQFF. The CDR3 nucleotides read TGTGCCAGCAGCGTATCCAGCGGGGGGGCCAATGAGCAGTTCTTC.

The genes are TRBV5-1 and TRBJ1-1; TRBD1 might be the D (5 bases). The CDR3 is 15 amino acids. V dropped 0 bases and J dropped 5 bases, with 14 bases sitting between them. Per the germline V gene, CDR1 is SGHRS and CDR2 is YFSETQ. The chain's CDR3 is CASSLAPGGGTEAFF. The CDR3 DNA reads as TGCGCCAGCAGCTTGGCGCCCGGGGGAGGGACTGAAGCTTTCTTT.

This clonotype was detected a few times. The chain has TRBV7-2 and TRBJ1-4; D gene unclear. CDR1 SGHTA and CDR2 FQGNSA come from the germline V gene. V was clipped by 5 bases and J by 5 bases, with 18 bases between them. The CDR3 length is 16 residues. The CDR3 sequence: CASSPRTGRTNEKLFF. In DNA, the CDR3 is TGTGCCAGCAGCCCGCGGACCGGGCGGACGAATGAAAAACTGTTTTTT.

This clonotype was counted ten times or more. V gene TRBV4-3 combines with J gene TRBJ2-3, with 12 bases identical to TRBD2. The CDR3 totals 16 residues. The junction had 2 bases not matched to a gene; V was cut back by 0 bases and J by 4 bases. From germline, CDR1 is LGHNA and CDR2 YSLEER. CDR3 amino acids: CASSQEASGGADTQYF. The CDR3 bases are TGCGCCAGCAGCCAAGAGGCTAGCGGGGGGGCAGATACGCAGTATTTT.

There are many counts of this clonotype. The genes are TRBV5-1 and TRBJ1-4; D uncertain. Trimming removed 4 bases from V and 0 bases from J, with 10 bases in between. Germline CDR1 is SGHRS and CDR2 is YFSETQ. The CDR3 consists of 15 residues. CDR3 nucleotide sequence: TGCGCCAGCAGCCTGGGGAGGGCAACTAATGAAAAACTGTTTTTT. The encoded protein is CASSLGRATNEKLFF.

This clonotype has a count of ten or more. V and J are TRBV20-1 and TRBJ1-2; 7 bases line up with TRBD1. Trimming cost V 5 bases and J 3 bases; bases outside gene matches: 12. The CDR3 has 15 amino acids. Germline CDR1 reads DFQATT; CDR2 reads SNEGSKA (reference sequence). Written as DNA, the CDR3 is TGCAGTGCTCTCATCCCGGACAGGTTGGACTATGGCTACACCTTC. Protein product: CSALIPDRLDYGYTF.

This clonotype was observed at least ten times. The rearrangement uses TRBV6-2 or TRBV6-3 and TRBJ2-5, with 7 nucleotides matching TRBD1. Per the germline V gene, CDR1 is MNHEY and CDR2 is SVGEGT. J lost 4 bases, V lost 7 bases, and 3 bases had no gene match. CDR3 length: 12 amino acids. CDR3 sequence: CASTEGAETQYF. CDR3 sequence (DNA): TGTGCCAGCACTGAGGGGGCAGAGACCCAGTACTTC.